This T cell receptor (beta chain) derives from a study of CD8+ T cells in alopecia areata. Study overall: Treated patients were dosed with oral tofacitinib, taking 5 to 10 mg twice daily.

About this clone: The antigen remains undetermined.

Overall study results and limits: In patients, TCRs were shared less clearly than in mice, and HLA may possibly be involved.

Individuals with alopecia areata gave both lesional scalp punch biopsies and peripheral blood for collection. From PBMCs, CD4+ and CD8+ T cells were sorted. TCR sequencing used cDNA made by reverse transcription of extracted RNA. Libraries were prepared by immunoSEQ multiplex PCR; TCRdb keeps only in-frame clonotypes and omits some of them. The sample yields 140,000 to 150,000 clones, about half seen once. The CDR3 extends over 13 amino acids. The V and J ends lost 0 bases and 5 bases respectively, with 5 bases between them. Germline CDR1 and CDR2: SGDLS and YYNGEE. Sequencing used CD4+ T cells sorted from blood, obtained at week 0. The sequence came from a human donor with alopecia areata. The chain recombines TRBV9 with TRBJ2-2; D unclear. The CDR3 is CASSVVATGELFF. CDR3 sequence (DNA): TGTGCCAGCAGCGTAGTTGCAACCGGGGAGCTGTTTTTT.